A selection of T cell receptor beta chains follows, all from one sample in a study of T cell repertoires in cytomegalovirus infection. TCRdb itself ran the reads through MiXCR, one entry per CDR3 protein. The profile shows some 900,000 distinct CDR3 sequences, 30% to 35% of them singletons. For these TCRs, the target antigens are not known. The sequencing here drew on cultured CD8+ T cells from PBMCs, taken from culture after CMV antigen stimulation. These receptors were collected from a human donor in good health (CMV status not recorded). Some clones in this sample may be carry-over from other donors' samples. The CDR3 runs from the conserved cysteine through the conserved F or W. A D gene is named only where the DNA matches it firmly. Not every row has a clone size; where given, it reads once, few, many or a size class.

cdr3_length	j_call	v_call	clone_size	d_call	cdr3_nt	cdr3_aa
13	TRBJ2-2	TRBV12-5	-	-	TGTGCTAGTGGAGACGGGGGGCCGGGGGAGCTGTTTTTT	CASGDGGPGELFF
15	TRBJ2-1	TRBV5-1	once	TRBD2	TGCGCCAGCAGCTTTAGGGCTAGCGGGGAGAGTGAGCAGTTCTTC	CASSFRASGESEQFF
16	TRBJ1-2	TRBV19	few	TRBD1	TGTGCCAGTAGACCCAGGGGGCGACCTCAACTGGATGGCTACACCTTC	CASRPRGRPQLDGYTF
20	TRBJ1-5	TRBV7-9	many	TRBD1	TGTGCCAGCAGCTTAGCTCCACAGGGGATAACGGAATATAGCAATCAGCCCCAGCATTTT	CASSLAPQGITEYSNQPQHF
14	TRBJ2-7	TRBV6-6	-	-	TGTGCCAGCAGTTACCCGGGACTTCTTTACGAGCAGTACTTC	CASSYPGLLYEQYF
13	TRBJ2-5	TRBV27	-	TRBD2	TGTGCCAGCCTAGCGGGGGGAGGAGCGACCCAGTACTTC	CASLAGGGATQYF
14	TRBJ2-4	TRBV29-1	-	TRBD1	TGCAGCGGGACAGGAGAAGGACGCAAAAACATTCAGTACTTC	CSGTGEGRKNIQYF
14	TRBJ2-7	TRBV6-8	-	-	TGTGCCAACAGTTCCGGGACAAGAGCGACCGAGCAGTACTTC	CANSSGTRATEQYF
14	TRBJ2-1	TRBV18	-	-	TGTGCCAGCTCACCCCTTACAGGGAACAATGAGCAGTTCTTC	CASSPLTGNNEQFF
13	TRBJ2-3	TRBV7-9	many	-	TGTGCCAGCAGCCCCCGTGAGGCAGATACGCAGTATTTT	CASSPREADTQYF
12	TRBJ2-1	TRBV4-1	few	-	TGCGCCAGCAGCCATCAGTACAATGAGCAGTTCTTC	CASSHQYNEQFF
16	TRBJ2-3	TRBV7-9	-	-	TGTGCCAGCAGCTCCGAGATTGGGCGGGGCACAGATACGCAGTATTTT	CASSSEIGRGTDTQYF
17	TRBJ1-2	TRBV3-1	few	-	TGTGCCAGCAGCCAAGATGGCAGGGAGTTCTCATCCGGTGGCTACACCTTC	CASSQDGREFSSGGYTF
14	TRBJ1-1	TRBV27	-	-	TGTACCAGCAGTTTTTACGTAGGGGACACTGAAGCTTTCTTT	CTSSFYVGDTEAFF
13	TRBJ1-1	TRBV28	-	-	TGTGCCAGCAGGTTTTGGAGGGGTTCTGAAGCTTTCTTT	CASRFWRGSEAFF
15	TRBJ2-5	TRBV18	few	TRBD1	TGTGCCAGCTCACCCCGGGACAGGGATAGAGAGACCCAGTACTTC	CASSPRDRDRETQYF
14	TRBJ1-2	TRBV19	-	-	TGTGCCAGTACTATCTCGGGGAGAAGGCATGGCTACACCTTC	CASTISGRRHGYTF
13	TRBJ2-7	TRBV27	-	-	TGTGCCAGTGCCATATACCCCCTGGCCGAGCAGTACTTC	CASAIYPLAEQYF
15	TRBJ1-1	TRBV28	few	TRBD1	TGTGCCAGCAGTCCCGGGACAGGTCAGAACACTGAAGCTTTCTTT	CASSPGTGQNTEAFF
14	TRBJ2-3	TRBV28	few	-	TGTGCCAGCAGGTGGGGTGCTAGCACAGATACGCAGTATTTT	CASRWGASTDTQYF
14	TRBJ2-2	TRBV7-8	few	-	TGTGCCAGCAGTTTCGCTGACCCGGGCGGGGAGCTGTTTTTT	CASSFADPGGELFF
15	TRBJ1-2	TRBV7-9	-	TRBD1	TGTGCCAGCAGCCGAGGGAAGGGGGCGAACTATGGCTACACCTTC	CASSRGKGANYGYTF
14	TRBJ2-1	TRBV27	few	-	TGTGCCAGCAGTCCCCTCGGACAGAACCATGAGCAGTTCTTC	CASSPLGQNHEQFF
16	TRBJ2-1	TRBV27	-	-	TGTGCCAGCAGCATTTTCGCGGGACGGGGAAACAATGAGCAGTTCTTC	CASSIFAGRGNNEQFF
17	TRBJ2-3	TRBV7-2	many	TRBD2	TGTGCCAGCAGCTTAGAGGCTAGCGGGGGAGACACAGATACGCAGTATTTT	CASSLEASGGDTDTQYF
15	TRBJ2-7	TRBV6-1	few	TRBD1	TGTGCCAGCAGTGAATGGACAGGGGAAAACTACGAGCAGTACTTC	CASSEWTGENYEQYF
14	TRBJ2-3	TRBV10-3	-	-	TGTGCCATCAGTGAGTCGGAGGGAGCAGATACGCAGTATTTT	CAISESEGADTQYF
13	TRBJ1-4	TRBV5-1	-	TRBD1	TGCGCCAGCAGCGGGACAGGGTGGGAGGAACTGTTTTTT	CASSGTGWEELFF
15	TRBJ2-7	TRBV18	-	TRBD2	TGTGCCAGCTCACCCGGCATGGCTAGCGGGTACGAGCAGTACTTC	CASSPGMASGYEQYF
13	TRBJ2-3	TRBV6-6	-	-	TGTGCCAGCAGTGAGGATTCCACAGATACGCAGTATTTT	CASSEDSTDTQYF
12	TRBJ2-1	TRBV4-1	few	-	TGCGCCAGCAGCCAAGAAAAGGGACGGCAGTTCTTC	CASSQEKGRQFF
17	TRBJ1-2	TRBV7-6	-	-	TGTGCCAGCAGCTTAGGGGGAACCAGAGAGCGCGCCCGGGGCTACACCTTC	CASSLGGTRERARGYTF
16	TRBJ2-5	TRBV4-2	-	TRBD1	TGTGCCAGCAGCCCCCGGACAGGGGGCATTCAAGAGACCCAGTACTTC	CASSPRTGGIQETQYF
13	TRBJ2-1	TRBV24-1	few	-	TGTGCCACCAGGGGCAGGGGCGCCAATGAGCAGTTCTTC	CATRGRGANEQFF
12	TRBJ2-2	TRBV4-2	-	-	TGTGCCAGCAGCCAAGTCGCCGGGGAGCTGTTTTTT	CASSQVAGELFF
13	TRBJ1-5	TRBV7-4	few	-	TGTGCCAGCGATCAGGGGAGCAATCAGCCCCAGCATTTT	CASDQGSNQPQHF
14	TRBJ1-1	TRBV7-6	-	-	TGTGCCAGCAGCTTCAGTGGGGAAAGGGATGAAGCTTTCTTT	CASSFSGERDEAFF
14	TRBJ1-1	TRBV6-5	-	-	TGTGCCAGCAGTGTTCAGGGGCCGGGCACTGAAGCTTTCTTT	CASSVQGPGTEAFF
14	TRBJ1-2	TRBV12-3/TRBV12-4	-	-	TGTGCCAGCAGTTTCCTACCAGGGGATCGGGACTACACCTTC	CASSFLPGDRDYTF